The present entry profiles one TCR beta chain with its context. Sequencing was performed with immunoSEQ multiplex PCR; in TCRdb, only in-frame clones are kept and a portion is missing. This sample carries about 150,000 clones, around three quarters of them seen once, and the ten largest clones take around 1.7%. CDR1 and CDR2 (germline): GTSNPN, SVGIG (reference sequence). With V trimmed by 5 bases and J by 0 bases, 7 bases remained unmatched. The CDR3 runs to 14 residues. The data were obtained in a study of blood T cell repertoires in COVID-19. The overall study: Nucleic acid was either cDNA or gDNA, and it came from T cells, B-cell-depleted T cells, or PBMCs.

This rearrangement joins TRBV30 to TRBJ2-7; 7 positions match TRBD2. The TCR sequence derives from a man aged 80 or over with acute or convalescent COVID-19. The material sequenced was peripheral blood. CDR3 sequence: CAWEPRGDSYEQYF. The DNA of the CDR3 is TGTGCCTGGGAACCCCGGGGGGACTCCTACGAGCAGTACTTC.